This TCR beta chain was captured by sequencing in a study of blood T cell repertoires in COVID-19. CDR3 size: 12 residues. The ends were cut back, 6 bases at V and 4 bases at J, with 8 bases in the middle. Germline V CDR1 and CDR2: WNHNN, SYGVQD (reference sequence). Data came from immunoSEQ multiplex PCR; TCRdb stores just in-frame clones and leaves some out. The sample shows some 330,000 clones, more than 70% of them seen only once. The sequenced sample consisted of PBMCs or T cells enriched from blood (not recorded which). This chain connects TRBV10-1 to TRBJ2-3; tentative D call: TRBD2 (6 bases). This TCR derives from a man aged 40-49 years in a cohort exposed to, infected with or recovered from COVID-19 (not recorded which). The CDR3 region is CASSGGADTQYF. The CDR3 coding sequence is TGCGCCAGCAGCGGGGGTGCAGATACGCAGTATTTT.